This T cell receptor beta chain was found in a study of read filtering for tumor transcriptome and immune sequencing. In the study overall: Revised staging placed 8 patients in R-ISS I, about 17 in II, 6 or 7 in III.

The table lists this clonotype with a few counts. Its antigen remains unknown. From roughly 390 ng of RNA, a library with molecular barcoded alpha/delta and beta/gamma adaptors was made. TCRdb processed the reads anew with MiXCR; each CDR3 protein has one entry. Here the sample spans some 140,000 distinct CDR3 sequences, roughly 13% being singletons. J lost 1 base, V lost 2 bases, and 4 bases had no gene match. Germline V lookup: CDR1 LGHNA, CDR2 YSLEER. CDR3 length: 17 amino acids. General study findings and limits: Even smaller IR-seq throughput identified most shared clonotypes.

This receptor was obtained from a donor aged 40 or over with multiple myeloma. J is TRBJ2-3 and V is TRBV4-3; 12 nucleotides agree with TRBD2. Sequencing was carried out using a population of CD138-negative cells sorted from bone marrow. DNA for the CDR3: TGCGCCAGCAGCCAACGACTAGCGGGAGCGGGCACAGATACGCAGTATTTT. It codes for CASSQRLAGAGTDTQYF.